A single sample is the source of the 13 T cell receptor beta chains below, sequenced in a study of blood T cells in healthy people across ages (dated by TCRdb to between 2014 and 2017). Library construction relied on 5' RACE. The instrument was an Illumina HiSeq 2500. A second PCR of about 7 to 12 cycles was run with a J-beta primer mix and a sample-barcoded 5' primer. TCRdb ran its own pipeline on the public reads, namely fastp trimming at Q25 and MiXCR clone calling, and kept in-frame beta chains. Identical CDR3 proteins give one entry, which carries the most common genes and DNA. This sample holds about 2 million distinct CDR3 sequences; roughly 50% were observed only once. The ten most abundant clones make up approximately 2.1% of the sample. Sequencing was done on a sample of blood. Every receptor here comes from a woman aged 40 to 55 in good health.

J is TRBJ1-2 and V is TRBV7-2; D might be TRBD1 (6 bases). The CDR3 loop spans 14 amino acids. V lost 6 bases, J lost 2 bases, and 13 bases lay in between. The germline V gene has CDR1 SGHTA and CDR2 FQGNSA. This CDR3 reads CASRDQGLNYGYTF. CDR3 coding DNA: TGTGCCAGCAGGGACCAGGGGCTCAACTATGGCTACACCTTC. The whole variable domain, filled in from reference TRBV7-2 and TRBJ1-2, reads GAGVSQSPSNKVTEKGKDVELRCDPISGHTALYWYRQSLGQGLEFLIYFQGNSAPDKSGLPSDRFSAERTGGSVSTLTIQRTQQEDSAVYLCASRDQGLNYGYTFGSGTRLTVV.

V gene TRBV12-3 or TRBV12-4 combines with J gene TRBJ1-1; no firm D call. The CDR3 runs 11 residues. V lost 10 bases and J 7 bases, leaving 13 bases between the germline ends. The CDR3 region is CATLGACEAFF. CDR3 DNA sequence: TGTGCCACACTCGGCGCATGTGAAGCTTTCTTT.

Remarks on this clonotype: One end of the junction does not line up with germline, which may come from a read error. This chain connects TRBV10-3 to TRBJ1-2, with D unclear. Germline V gives CDR1 ENHRY, CDR2 SYGVKD. This CDR3 spans 15 amino acids. CDR3: CAISESKTLNCGYTF. DNA for the CDR3: TGTGCCATCAGTGAGTCGAAAACCCTCAACTGTGGCTACACCTTC.

The chain carries TRBV27 and TRBJ1-2; 7 bases are shared with TRBD1. CDR1 is MNHEY and CDR2 is SMNVEV in the germline V gene (reference sequence). V dropped 5 bases and J dropped 6; count of bases not matched to a gene: 18. The CDR3 is 17 residues long. CDR3 sequence reads: CASSPYPDRAYLDGYTF. CDR3 sequence (DNA): TGTGCCAGCAGTCCCTACCCCGACAGGGCGTACCTTGATGGCTACACCTTC.

CDR3 loop: CASSTGTGEDTEAFF. The CDR3 coding sequence is TGTGCCAGCAGCACCGGGACAGGGGAGGACACTGAAGCTTTCTTT. V gene TRBV7-9 combines with J gene TRBJ1-1; 10 positions match TRBD1. CDR3 size: 15 residues. CDR1 is SEHNR and CDR2 is FQNEAQ in the germline V gene (reference sequence). J gave up 3 bases and V 5 bases, and 6 bases lay outside the gene matches.

In this sample, this clonotype turned up a few times. This chain uses TRBV20-1 with TRBJ2-3, with D possibly being TRBD1 or TRBD2 (5 bases each). The germline CDR1 and CDR2 sequences are DFQATT and SNEGSKA (reference sequence). The germline V and J ends were trimmed by 6 bases and 4 bases, with 20 bases remaining between them. This CDR3 region has 15 residues. CDR3 nucleotide sequence: TGCAGTGCCGTATCTGGGGACCATTCAGCAGATACGCAGTATTTT. Protein: CSAVSGDHSADTQYF.

This chain uses TRBV18 with TRBJ2-3; D gene uncertain. Germline V gene sequence: CDR1 KGHSH, CDR2 LQKENI. This CDR3 is 17 amino acids long. The germline V and J ends were trimmed by 0 bases and 8 bases, with 21 bases remaining between them. The CDR3 here is CASSPPNGNAPGSTQYF. The DNA of the CDR3 is TGTGCCAGCTCACCACCGAATGGAAATGCCCCAGGTAGTACGCAGTATTTT.

This clonotype came up a few times. This chain connects TRBV20-1 to TRBJ2-5; D possibly uses TRBD1 or TRBD2 (6 bases each). CDR1 DFQATT and CDR2 SNEGSKA come from the germline V gene (reference sequence). This CDR3 has 11 residues. The V and J ends lost 7 bases and 4 bases respectively, with 10 bases between them. The CDR3 DNA reads TGCAGTGTCAAGGGGGGAGAGACCCAGTACTTC. This encodes CSVKGGETQYF.

This clonotype was seen a few times. The V gene is TRBV7-8, the J gene TRBJ2-4, with D tentatively TRBD1 (5 bases). The J call could be wrong; TRBJ2-7 is a better fit for the DNA end. The length of the CDR3 is 14 residues. Germline V gene lookup returns CDR1 SGHVS and CDR2 FQNEAQ. The CDR3 loop is CASSLGDSNYEQYF. The CDR3 region has the DNA TGTGCCAGCAGCTTAGGAGACAGTAACTACGAGCAGTACTTC.

The V gene is TRBV27, the J gene TRBJ2-1; 12 bases match TRBD1. The V segment lost 3 bases and the J segment 6 bases; nucleotides outside the gene matches: 9. CDR1 and CDR2 from the germline V gene are MNHEY and SMNVEV (reference sequence). CDR3 length: 17 residues. CDR3 DNA sequence: TGTGCCAGCAGTTTGCAACCGGGACAGGGGGCCATCAATGAGCAGTTCTTC. Translating it yields CASSLQPGQGAINEQFF.

The chain has TRBV20-1 and TRBJ1-5; D perhaps matches TRBD1 (5 bases). The germline V and J ends were trimmed by 2 bases and 1 base, with 21 bases remaining between them. CDR1 and CDR2 (germline): DFQATT, SNEGSKA (reference sequence). The CDR3 length is 18 residues. The CDR3 loop reads CSARPNRDGILSNQPQHF. The CDR3 DNA follows: TGCAGTGCTAGACCAAACCGGGACGGAATATTAAGCAATCAGCCCCAGCATTTT.

The chain combines TRBV10-3 with TRBJ2-4; maybe TRBD2 (7 bases). The end of the DNA is better explained by TRBJ2-5, so the J call may be wrong. The CDR3 runs to 14 residues. CDR1 is ENHRY and CDR2 is SYGVKD in the germline V gene. The CDR3 loop is CAISQRGAVETQYF. The DNA of the CDR3 is TGTGCCATCAGTCAACGGGGGGCCGTGGAGACCCAGTACTTC.

This clonotype has just a few counts. The rearrangement links TRBV11-2 to TRBJ1-5, with D hard to call. Germline V CDR1 and CDR2: SGHAT, FQNNGV. V was shortened by 1 base and J by 0 bases, with 4 bases between the two germline ends. The CDR3 runs 14 residues. Here the CDR3 DNA reads TGTGCCAGCAGCTTAGGATTTAGCAATCAGCCCCAGCATTTT. Protein: CASSLGFSNQPQHF.